The T cell receptor beta chain under discussion was sequenced for a study of shared clonotypes between healthy human individuals. The study, taken as a whole, reports: For naive CD4 cells, roughly 4.8% of clonotypes were shared across a handful of donors. Clonotype sharing among donors was thought likely to change with sequencing depth.

Comment on this clone: No antigen is known for it.

The donors were all Caucasian adults (living in Nashville, Tennessee). Clones were sequenced by immunoSEQ multiplex PCR, and TCRdb holds only the in-frame ones, with some missing. Of over 950,000 clones listed, 60% to 80% were seen once; the top ten hold 0.89%. The V and J ends lost 3 bases and 8 bases respectively, with 10 bases between them. CDR3 length: 13 amino acids. Germline CDR1 and CDR2: KGHSY and FQNENV. The receptor comes from a man aged 18 to 29 in good health. Some clones in this sample may be carry-over from other donors' samples. This rearrangement joins TRBV16 to TRBJ1-4; D ambiguous. The sample was memory CD4+ T cells from PBMCs. Subset defined: CD45RA-negative fraction. CDR3 loop: CASSQADGEKLFF. Here the CDR3 DNA reads TGTGCCAGCAGCCAGGCAGACGGAGAAAAACTGTTTTTT.